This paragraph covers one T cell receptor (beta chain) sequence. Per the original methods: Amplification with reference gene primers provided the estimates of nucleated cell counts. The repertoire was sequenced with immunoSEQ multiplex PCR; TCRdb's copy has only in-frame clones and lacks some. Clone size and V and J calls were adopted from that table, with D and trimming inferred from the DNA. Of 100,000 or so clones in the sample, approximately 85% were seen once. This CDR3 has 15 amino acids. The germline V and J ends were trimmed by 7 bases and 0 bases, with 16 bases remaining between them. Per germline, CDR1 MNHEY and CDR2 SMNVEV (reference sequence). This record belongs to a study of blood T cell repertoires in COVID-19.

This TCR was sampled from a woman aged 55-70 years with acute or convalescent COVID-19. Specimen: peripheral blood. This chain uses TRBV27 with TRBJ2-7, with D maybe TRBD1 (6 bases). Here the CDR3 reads CASTPPDRSSYEQYV. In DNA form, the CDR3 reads TGTGCCAGCACCCCCCCCGACAGGAGCTCCTACGAGCAGTACGTC.